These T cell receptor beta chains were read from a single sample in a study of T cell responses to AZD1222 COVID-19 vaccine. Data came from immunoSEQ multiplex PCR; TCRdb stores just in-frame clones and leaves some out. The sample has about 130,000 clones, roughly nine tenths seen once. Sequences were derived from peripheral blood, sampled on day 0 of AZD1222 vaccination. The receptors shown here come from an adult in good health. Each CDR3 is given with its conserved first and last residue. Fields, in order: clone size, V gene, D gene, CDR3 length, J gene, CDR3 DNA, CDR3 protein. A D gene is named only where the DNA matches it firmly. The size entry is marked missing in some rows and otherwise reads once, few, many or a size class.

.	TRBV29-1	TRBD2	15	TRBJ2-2	TGCAGCGCCCACTTGAGCGGGGCTTACACCGGGGAGCTGTTTTTT	CSAHLSGAYTGELFF
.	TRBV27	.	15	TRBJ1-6	TGTGCCAGCAATCCAACGTCCGGGACCCACTCACCCCTCCACTTT	CASNPTSGTHSPLHF
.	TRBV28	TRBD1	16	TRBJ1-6	TGTGCCAGCAGTTTAAACTGGGGACAGCCTAATTCACCCCTCCACTTT	CASSLNWGQPNSPLHF
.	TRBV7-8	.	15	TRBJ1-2	TGTGCCAGCAGCTTTACAGGCTCCTACCTCTATGGCTACACCTTC	CASSFTGSYLYGYTF
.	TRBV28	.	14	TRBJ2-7	TGTGCCAGCAGAATTTCAGGGACAACCTACGAGCAGTACTTC	CASRISGTTYEQYF
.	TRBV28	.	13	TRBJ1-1	TGTGCCGTCCAGGGGTGGGCTAACACTGAAGCTTTCTTT	CAVQGWANTEAFF
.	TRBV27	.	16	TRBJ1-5	TGTGCCAGCAGTTTAAATCCTTTTAATAGCAATCAGCCCCAGCATTTT	CASSLNPFNSNQPQHF
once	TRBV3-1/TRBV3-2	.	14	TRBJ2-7	TGTGCCAGCAGCCGAGACGGGATTACCTACGAGCAGTACTTC	CASSRDGITYEQYF
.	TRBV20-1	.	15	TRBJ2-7	TGCAGTGCTAGTTATAGGCAGGGGGGCACCTACGAGCAGTACTTC	CSASYRQGGTYEQYF
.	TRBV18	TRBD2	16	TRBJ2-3	TGTGCCAGCTCACCGAGTAGCGGGGGGGGCACAGATACGCAGTATTTT	CASSPSSGGGTDTQYF
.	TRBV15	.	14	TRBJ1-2	TGTGCCACCAGCAGAGGAGTGTTAGGCTATGGCTACACCTTC	CATSRGVLGYGYTF
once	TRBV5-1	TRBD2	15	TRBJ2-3	TGCGCCAGCAGCTCTTTTAGCGGGGGGCTAAATACGCAGTATTTT	CASSSFSGGLNTQYF
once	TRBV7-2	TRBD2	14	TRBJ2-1	TGTGCCAGCAGCTTGCGGGGGGGCAACAATGAGCAGTTCTTC	CASSLRGGNNEQFF
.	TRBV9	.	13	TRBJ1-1	TGTGCCAGCAGCGTTTTGGAGAACACTGAAGCTTTCTTT	CASSVLENTEAFF
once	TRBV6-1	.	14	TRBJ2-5	TGTGCCAGCAGTGAAGGACAGGTGTCCGAGACCCAGTACTTC	CASSEGQVSETQYF
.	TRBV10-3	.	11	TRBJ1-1	TGTGCCATCAGTGACCTTTGGGGGGCTTTCTTT	CAISDLWGAFF
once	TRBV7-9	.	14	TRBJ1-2	TGTGCCAGCAGCAAGCCGGGCCTCAACTATGGCTACACCTTC	CASSKPGLNYGYTF
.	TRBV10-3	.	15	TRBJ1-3	TGTGCCACCTCGTTTGGGCAGACACGGGAGAGCACCATATATTTT	CATSFGQTRESTIYF
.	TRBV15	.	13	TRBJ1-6	TGTGCCACCAGCAGAGGGGAAGATTCACCCCTCCACTTT	CATSRGEDSPLHF
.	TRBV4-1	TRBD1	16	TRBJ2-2	TGCGCCAGCAGCCAAGAACAGGGGGCGCCCACCGGGGAGCTGTTTTTT	CASSQEQGAPTGELFF
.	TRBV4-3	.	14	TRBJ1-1	TGCGCCAGCAGCCATAGTTCAGGGAACACTGAAGCTTTCTTT	CASSHSSGNTEAFF
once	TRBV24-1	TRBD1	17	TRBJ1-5	TGTGCCACCAGTGAGTCGACAGGGGAGACAAGGAATCAGCCCCAGCATTTT	CATSESTGETRNQPQHF
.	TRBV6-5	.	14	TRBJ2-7	TGTGCCAGCAGTCTACACCCCACGACCTACGAGCAGTACTTC	CASSLHPTTYEQYF
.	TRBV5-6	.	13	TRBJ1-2	TGTGCCAGCACCTTAGGGGGTCTGACTGGCTACACCTTC	CASTLGGLTGYTF
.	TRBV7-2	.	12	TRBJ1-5	TGTGCCAGCAGCTTAGGAAATCAGCCCCAGCATTTT	CASSLGNQPQHF
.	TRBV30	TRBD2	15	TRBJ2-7	TGTGCCTGGATTCCGGCTAGCGGGGGCTTCTACGAGCAGTACTTC	CAWIPASGGFYEQYF
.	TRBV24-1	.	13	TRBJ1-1	TGTGCCACCAGTGACAATGGGGGGGCTGAAGCTTTCTTT	CATSDNGGAEAFF
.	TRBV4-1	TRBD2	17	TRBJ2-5	TGCGCCAGCAGCCAAGAGATACTAGCGGGCGTCACTGGGACCCAGTACTTC	CASSQEILAGVTGTQYF